The 26 T cell receptor beta chains reported below all come from one sample, sequenced in a study of T cells in Graves' hyperthyroidism and ophthalmopathy. RNA transcripts served as the template for amplifying TCR beta CDR3 regions. First-round RT-PCR targeting the TCR CDR3 was performed with the HTBI primer set. TCRdb passed the multiplex PCR reads through MiXCR, listing each CDR3 protein once. The sample has over 500,000 distinct CDR3 sequences, around 15% seen once. The specimen sequenced was blood. The receptors derive from a woman aged 25 to 39 with Graves' ophthalmopathy.

In this sample, this clonotype turned up many times. The chain links TRBV12-3 or TRBV12-4 to TRBJ2-7; 9 bases line up with TRBD1. The CDR3 runs to 15 residues. Trimming took 3 bases from V and 3 from J; bases not matched to a gene: 6. The CDR3 DNA follows: TGTGCCAGCAGTTTTGGACAGGGGCTATACTACGAGCAGTACTTC. Protein: CASSFGQGLYYEQYF.

This clonotype was seen at least ten times. The rearrangement uses TRBV20-1 and TRBJ2-7; 11 nucleotides line up with TRBD2. The germline CDR1 and CDR2 sequences are DFQATT and SNEGSKA (reference sequence). V was pared by 6 bases and J by 3 bases, with 10 bases of the junction left unmatched. CDR3 length: 15 amino acids. The CDR3 coding sequence is TGCAGTGCCGAGGCGCCGGGACTAGCGGTCTACGAGCAGTACTTC. Translated: CSAEAPGLAVYEQYF.

This clonotype has just a few counts. The rearrangement links TRBV6-2 or TRBV6-3 to TRBJ2-7; D is uncertain. The CDR3 extends over 13 amino acids. Per the germline V gene, CDR1 is MNHEY and CDR2 is SVGEGT. Between the trimmed V and J ends, which lost 4 bases and 0 bases, there was a span of 7 bases. This CDR3 is CASSSYASYEQYF. The CDR3 DNA sequence: TGTGCCAGCAGTTCGTACGCCTCCTACGAGCAGTACTTC.

The rearrangement joins TRBV4-1 to TRBJ2-7; 8 bases line up with TRBD2. Germline V gene sequence: CDR1 MGHRA, CDR2 YSYEKL. CDR3 length equals 15 residues. Trimming cost V 3 bases and J 0 bases; bases outside gene matches: 4. The CDR3 DNA follows: TGCGCCAGCAGCCAGAGCGGGAGTATCTCCTACGAGCAGTACTTC. It is translated as CASSQSGSISYEQYF.

This sequence joins TRBV6-1 and TRBJ1-1, with D possibly being TRBD1 (6 bases). CDR3 length: 14 residues. V gave up 6 bases and J gave up 0 bases, with 11 bases separating them. Germline CDR1 and CDR2: MNHNS and SASEGT. CDR3 in DNA: TGTGCCAGCAGGGCAGGGGCGCTGAACACTGAAGCTTTCTTT. Its translation is CASRAGALNTEAFF.

This clonotype was seen many times. The chain is built from TRBV6-2 or TRBV6-3 and TRBJ1-1; D perhaps matches TRBD1 (6 bases). CDR1 is MNHEY, CDR2 SVGEGT, per germline. V gave up 2 bases and J gave up 7 bases, with 14 bases separating them. The CDR3 is 14 residues long. Here the CDR3 reads CASSYPTDSYEAFF. DNA for the CDR3: TGTGCCAGCAGTTACCCCACGGACAGCTATGAAGCTTTCTTT.

This clonotype was counted ten times or more. The chain combines TRBV5-8 with TRBJ2-7; 9 nucleotides line up with TRBD1. The germline V gene has CDR1 SGHTS and CDR2 YDEGEE. The CDR3 is 15 residues long. The V and J ends lost 3 bases and 6 bases, in that order; junction bases with no gene match: 10. For the CDR3, the DNA is TGTGCCAGCAGCTCTTCCGGGACAGGGTCTTCCGAGCAGTACTTC. As protein: CASSSSGTGSSEQYF.

This clonotype was recorded many times. V and J are TRBV6-2 or TRBV6-3 and TRBJ2-7; a possible D gene is TRBD2 (6 bases). The germline CDR1 and CDR2 sequences are MNHEY and SVGEGT. The CDR3 contains 15 residues. The V end lost 4 bases, the J end lost 2 bases, and 15 bases lay between the germline ends. The CDR3 sequence: CASSWGTSIPYEQYF. As DNA, the CDR3 is TGTGCCAGCAGTTGGGGGACTTCGATCCCCTACGAGCAGTACTTC.

In this sample, this clonotype turned up a few times. The chain joins TRBV5-6 to TRBJ2-7, with a weak D call TRBD2 (6 bases). V was pared by 0 bases and J by 2 bases, with 12 bases between. The CDR3 is 15 residues long. Germline assignment: CDR1 SGHDT and CDR2 YYEEEE. CDR3: CASSLVGLITYEQYF. CDR3 DNA sequence: TGTGCCAGCAGCTTGGTGGGACTGATAACCTACGAGCAGTACTTC.

This clonotype was seen repeatedly, ten times or more. V is TRBV12-3 or TRBV12-4 and J is TRBJ2-2, with D hard to call. Trimming took off 8 bases at V and 4 bases at J, with 17 bases between the two ends. The CDR3 sequence is 15 residues long. In nucleotides, the CDR3 is TGTGCCAGCGCATTAGCTGGATCGGCCACCGGGGAGCTGTTTTTT. Its protein product is CASALAGSATGELFF.

The table lists this clonotype with a count of one. The chain combines TRBV24-1 with TRBJ2-1; D is undetermined. There are 14 residues in the CDR3. V was cut by 0 bases and J by 6 bases, with 8 bases left in between. Germline V gene data show CDR1 as KGHDR and CDR2 as SFDVKD. CDR3 sequence reads: CATSDLDSPNEQFF. CDR3 DNA sequence: TGTGCCACCAGTGATTTGGATTCGCCCAATGAGCAGTTCTTC.

This chain uses TRBV28 with TRBJ1-2; 8 bases align to TRBD1. The trim removed 6 bases at V and 9 bases at J, leaving 9 bases unmatched. CDR1 is MDHEN and CDR2 is SYDVKM in the germline V gene. There are 13 residues in the CDR3. CDR3 nucleotides: TGTGCCAGCAGGACATACGGACAGGGTCGCTACACCTTC. It specifies CASRTYGQGRYTF.

This chain connects TRBV28 to TRBJ2-4; 9 positions agree with TRBD1. Germline CDR1 is MDHEN and CDR2 is SYDVKM. The CDR3 spans 14 residues. V lost 6 bases to trimming and J lost 6 bases; unmatched junction nucleotides: 6. This chain's CDR3 is CASRPPGQGNIQYF. The CDR3, as DNA: TGTGCCAGCAGGCCTCCGGGACAGGGAAACATTCAGTACTTC.

This clonotype was seen many times. The chain recombines TRBV20-1 with TRBJ2-1, with unresolved D. The V end lost 2 bases, the J end lost 10 bases, and 9 bases lay between the germline ends. The CDR3 loop spans 11 amino acids. CDR1 and CDR2 (germline): DFQATT, SNEGSKA (reference sequence). The CDR3 bases are TGCAGTGCTAGAAATCCCGGGGAGCAGTTCTTC. It encodes CSARNPGEQFF.

This clonotype was observed a handful of times. This chain links TRBV6-2 or TRBV6-3 with TRBJ2-6; perhaps TRBD1 as D (6 bases). CDR3 length equals 15 residues. From germline, CDR1 is MNHEY and CDR2 SVGEGT. Trimming removed 5 bases from V and 3 bases from J, with 11 bases in between. CDR3 region: CASSTYRVGANVLTF. The CDR3 nucleotides are TGTGCCAGCAGTACCTACAGGGTTGGGGCCAACGTCCTGACTTTC.

Comments on this clonotype: A read error may be the cause here, since a much bigger clone is one base away. V and J are TRBV15 and TRBJ2-3; 10 bases align to TRBD1. The CDR3 contains 17 residues. CDR1 LNHNV and CDR2 YYDKDF come from the germline V gene (reference sequence). CDR3 region: CATGRGTGDPSTDTQYF. In nucleotides, the CDR3 is TGTGCCACCGGCAGAGGGACAGGGGATCCTAGCACAGATACGCAGTATTTT. The entire variable domain, with the rest obtained from reference TRBV15 and TRBJ2-3, is as follows: DAMVIQNPRYQVTQFGKPVTLSCSQTLNHNVMYWYQQKSSQAPKLLFHYYDKDFNNEADTPDNFQSRRPNTSFCFLDIRSPGLGDTAMYLCATGRGTGDPSTDTQYFGPGTRLTVL.

This clonotype was observed a few times. The CDR3 DNA follows: TGTGCCAGCAGCCGAAGCATTACGAGAGGTGAGCAGTTCTTC. Translated, it gives CASSRSITRGEQFF. The rearrangement joins TRBV14 to TRBJ2-1, with D uncertain. CDR3 length: 14 amino acids. Trimming stripped 4 bases from V and 9 bases from J, with 16 bases between. Germline V gene data show CDR1 as SGHDN and CDR2 as FVKESK.

The sample holds a few counts of this clonotype. This chain uses TRBV6-2 or TRBV6-3 with TRBJ1-5; 7 nucleotides line up with TRBD1. The CDR3 totals 18 residues. Germline-derived CDR1 and CDR2 are MNHEY and SVGEGT. The ends lost 5 bases at V and 3 bases at J; junction bases unmatched: 16. CDR3 nucleotide sequence: TGTGCCAGCAGTCCATATTTGACAGGGTCGGTCTTCAATCAGCCCCAGCATTTT. Protein product: CASSPYLTGSVFNQPQHF.

This clonotype was seen at least ten times. V and J are TRBV20-1 and TRBJ2-5, with 14 bases aligning to TRBD2. Trimming removed 6 bases from V and 5 bases from J; junction bases left unmatched: 5. The CDR3 loop spans 14 amino acids. Germline V gene data show CDR1 as DFQATT and CDR2 as SNEGSKA (reference sequence). CDR3 DNA sequence: TGCAGTGCGCAGACTAGCGGGGGGGGGGAGACCCAGTACTTC. Translating it yields CSAQTSGGGETQYF.

The chain recombines TRBV10-3 with TRBJ2-2; D is unclear. From germline, CDR1 is ENHRY and CDR2 SYGVKD. V was pared by 3 bases and J by 0 bases, with 8 bases between. This CDR3 has 15 residues. CDR3 sequence: CAISDQPANTGELFF. The DNA of the CDR3 is TGTGCCATCAGTGACCAGCCCGCGAACACCGGGGAGCTGTTTTTT.

This clonotype was found a few times. The V and J genes are TRBV12-5 and TRBJ1-5; D not certain. Trimming cost V 2 bases and J 5 bases, with 16 bases left between them. From germline, CDR1 is LGHNT and CDR2 FRNRAP. The CDR3 contains 16 residues. The CDR3 bases are TGTGCTAGTGGTTTGCTTCGGTCTAGGACGGATCAGCCCCAGCATTTT. Translated: CASGLLRSRTDQPQHF.

This clonotype was observed many times. The chain employs TRBV20-1 and TRBJ2-1; 10 nucleotides line up with TRBD1. The CDR3 covers 16 residues. Per germline, CDR1 DFQATT and CDR2 SNEGSKA (reference sequence). With 4 bases clipped from V and 5 bases from J, the junction kept 11 bases outside the gene matches. This chain's CDR3 is CSANFPGQGKDNEQFF. The CDR3 DNA sequence: TGCAGTGCTAATTTCCCGGGACAGGGGAAGGACAATGAGCAGTTCTTC.

This clonotype appeared many times. The chain links TRBV7-6 to TRBJ2-7; D unclear. The CDR3 has 15 amino acids. V was pared by 5 bases and J by 2 bases, with 16 bases between. CDR1 and CDR2 from the germline V gene are SGHVS and FNYEAQ. CDR3 sequence: CASSPSAASPYEQYF. CDR3 bases: TGTGCCAGCAGCCCTTCAGCTGCTTCTCCCTACGAGCAGTACTTC.

In its sample, this clonotype was seen many times. CDR3 loop: CASREHNQPQHF. Here the CDR3 DNA reads TGTGCCAGCAGGGAACACAATCAGCCCCAGCATTTT. The rearrangement joins TRBV28 to TRBJ1-5; unclear D gene. Germline V gene data show CDR1 as MDHEN and CDR2 as SYDVKM. The CDR3 length is 12 residues. The V end was cut by 6 bases, the J end by 3 bases, with 6 bases between.

The V call is TRBV7-9, the J call TRBJ2-2; D is unresolved. The CDR3 loop spans 14 amino acids. CDR1 is SEHNR, CDR2 FQNEAQ, per germline (reference sequence). The V end was cut by 5 bases, the J end by 4 bases, with 11 bases between. Here the CDR3 DNA reads TGTGCCAGCAGCCGTTTAGTAGCCACCGGGGAGCTGTTTTTT. It encodes CASSRLVATGELFF.

This clonotype was seen a handful of times. The CDR3 here is CASTLGQGANYGYTF. CDR3 DNA: TGTGCCAGCACTCTAGGACAGGGGGCTAACTATGGCTACACCTTC. This chain links TRBV2 with TRBJ1-2, with 10 bases identical to TRBD1. With 7 bases clipped from V and 0 bases from J, the junction kept 5 bases outside the gene matches. The V gene's germline CDR1 is SNHLY and CDR2 FYNNEI. The CDR3 covers 15 residues.